This T cell receptor beta chain derives from a study of T cells in Graves' hyperthyroidism and ophthalmopathy. On the study more broadly: Before any treatment, at initial diagnosis, peripheral blood was collected.

General observations from the study: Progression to ophthalmopathy was predicted a median of roughly 6.8 months early. In the blood, most expanded thyroid clonotypes above 0.001 appeared as well.

There are 14 residues in the CDR3. Germline V gene lookup returns CDR1 LGHDT and CDR2 YNNKEL (reference sequence). Unmatched junction bases numbered 7, after V lost 5 bases and J lost 5 bases. This clonotype came up a few times. Its matching antigen is unknown. Reasons for excluding patients were uncontrolled infection, other autoimmune disease, pregnancy or lactation. RNA transcripts gave rise to amplified TCR beta CDR3 regions. HTBI primers were used for first-round RT-PCR of the TCR CDR3. TCRdb independently ran MiXCR on the multiplex PCR reads; one entry per CDR3 protein. The sample has more than 600,000 distinct CDR3 sequences; roughly 15% are singletons.

Material for sequencing was blood. The receptor was derived from a man aged 18 to 35 with Graves' hyperthyroidism. The chain recombines TRBV3-1 with TRBJ2-5; 8 bases line up with TRBD2. CDR3 sequence: CASSISGTAETQYF. CDR3 coding DNA: TGTGCCAGCAGCATTAGCGGGACGGCGGAGACCCAGTACTTC.